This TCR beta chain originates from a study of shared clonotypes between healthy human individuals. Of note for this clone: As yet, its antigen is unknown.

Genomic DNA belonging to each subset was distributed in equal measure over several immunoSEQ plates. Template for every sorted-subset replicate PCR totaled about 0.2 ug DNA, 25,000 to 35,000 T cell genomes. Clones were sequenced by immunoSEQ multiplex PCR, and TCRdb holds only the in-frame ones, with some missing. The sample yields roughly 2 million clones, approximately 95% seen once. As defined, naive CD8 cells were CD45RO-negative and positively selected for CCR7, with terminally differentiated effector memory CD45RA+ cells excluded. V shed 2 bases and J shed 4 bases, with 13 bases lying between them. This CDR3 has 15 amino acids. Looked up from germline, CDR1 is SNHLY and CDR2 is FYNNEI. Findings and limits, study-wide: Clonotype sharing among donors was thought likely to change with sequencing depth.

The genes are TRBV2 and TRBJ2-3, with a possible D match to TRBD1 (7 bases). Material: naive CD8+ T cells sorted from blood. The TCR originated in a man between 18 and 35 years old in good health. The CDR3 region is CASSEFRGTADTQYF. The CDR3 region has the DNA TGTGCCAGCAGTGAATTCCGGGGGACAGCAGATACGCAGTATTTT. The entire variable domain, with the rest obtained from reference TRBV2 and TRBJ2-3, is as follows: EPEVTQTPSHQVTQMGQEVILRCVPISNHLYFYWYRQILGQKVEFLVSFYNNEISEKSEIFDDQFSVERPDGSNFTLKIRSTKLEDSAMYFCASSEFRGTADTQYFGPGTRLTVL.